Below, 21 T cell receptor beta chains from the same sample are listed, as sequenced in a study of response to subunit inactivated influenza vaccine. TCRdb re-derived calls from the RT-PCR reads in MiXCR, one entry per CDR3 protein. The table lists approximately 230,000 distinct CDR3 sequences, 12% of them singletons, with about 8% in the top ten. Sequencing was performed on non-naive T cells sorted from PBMCs, taken roughly 2 weeks before vaccination. All receptors derive from a man over 45 who received an inactivated influenza vaccine.

This chain joins TRBV4-1 and TRBJ2-7, with 8 bases fitting TRBD1. Germline CDR1 reads MGHRA; CDR2 reads YSYEKL. V shed 2 bases and J 1 base; nucleotides not matched to a gene: 10. The CDR3 length is 17 residues. The CDR3 is CASSQNHGRTGSYEQYF. CDR3 nucleotides: TGCGCCAGCAGCCAAAATCACGGTAGGACAGGGTCCTACGAGCAGTACTTC.

This clonotype has a handful of counts. The chain combines TRBV6-5 with TRBJ2-6, with D possibly being TRBD1 (5 bases). The CDR3 sequence is 15 residues long. V lost 4 bases and J lost 9, with 16 bases in between. Germline CDR1 is MNHEY and CDR2 is SVGAGI. The CDR3 DNA reads TGTGCCAGCAGTTCGTCGCAGGGTACTAACAACGTCCTGACTTTC. It encodes CASSSSQGTNNVLTF.

This clonotype was counted at least ten times. The V gene is TRBV7-2, the J gene TRBJ2-3; D is perhaps TRBD2 (5 bases). The length of the CDR3 is 13 residues. Germline V gives CDR1 SGHTA, CDR2 FQGNSA. With 5 bases removed from V and 4 bases from J, the gap between germline ends came to 10 bases. CDR3 sequence (DNA): TGTGCCAGCAGCCGGGAAGTCGCAGATACGCAGTATTTT. Its protein is CASSREVADTQYF. The whole variable domain, filled in from reference TRBV7-2 and TRBJ2-3, reads GAGVSQSPSNKVTEKGKDVELRCDPISGHTALYWYRQSLGQGLEFLIYFQGNSAPDKSGLPSDRFSAERTGGSVSTLTIQRTQQEDSAVYLCASSREVADTQYFGPGTRLTVL.

This clonotype has at least ten counts. The chain uses TRBV7-2 and TRBJ2-3, with no clear D. Germline V lookup: CDR1 SGHTA, CDR2 FQGNSA. The V end was cut by 1 base, the J end by 3 bases, with 5 bases between. The CDR3 contains 13 residues. The DNA of the CDR3 is TGTGCCAGCAGCTTAGTAGGTACAGATACGCAGTATTTT. Translated, it gives CASSLVGTDTQYF.

This chain links TRBV28 with TRBJ2-1, with no clear D. The CDR3 loop spans 17 amino acids. V dropped 1 base and J dropped 1 base, with 14 bases sitting between them. Germline V gives CDR1 MDHEN, CDR2 SYDVKM. The CDR3 DNA follows: TGTGCCAGCAGTTTATCGATCGGCCACTCGTCCTACAATGAGCAGTTCTTC. Protein: CASSLSIGHSSYNEQFF.

The CDR3 DNA is TGTGCCAGCAGCCTAACAGCCGACAAACACTACGAGCAGTACTTC. Translated, it gives CASSLTADKHYEQYF. The V and J genes are TRBV7-9 and TRBJ2-7, with D unclear. V shed 5 bases and J shed 3 bases, with 17 bases lying between them. The CDR3 contains 15 residues. Germline lookup yields CDR1 SEHNR and CDR2 FQNEAQ (reference sequence).

At least ten counts were recorded for this clonotype. The chain uses TRBV27 and TRBJ1-4; 7 nucleotides line up with TRBD1. Unmatched junction bases numbered 3, after V lost 6 bases and J lost 8 bases. Germline CDR1 MNHEY, CDR2 SMNVEV (reference sequence). The CDR3 has 12 amino acids. The DNA of the CDR3 is TGTGCCAGCAGAAGGGGGCGAGAAAAACTGTTTTTT. Translating it yields CASRRGREKLFF.

The table lists this clonotype with a few counts. The chain joins TRBV9 to TRBJ2-1; D is perhaps TRBD2 (6 bases). The CDR3 loop spans 15 amino acids. V was pared by 0 bases and J by 5 bases, with 12 bases between. Looked up from germline, CDR1 is SGDLS and CDR2 is YYNGEE. The CDR3 loop is CASSVDASVDNEQFF. DNA of the CDR3: TGTGCCAGCAGCGTAGACGCTAGCGTAGACAATGAGCAGTTCTTC.

The chain couples TRBV3-1 to TRBJ1-3, with TRBD1 as a possible D gene (5 bases). Per germline, CDR1 LGHDT and CDR2 YNNKEL (reference sequence). The CDR3 totals 16 residues. The V end lost 5 bases, the J end lost 2 bases, and 16 bases lay between the germline ends. The CDR3 sequence is CASSTRDREAGNTIYF. In nucleotides, the CDR3 is TGTGCCAGCAGCACCCGTGACAGAGAGGCTGGAAACACCATATATTTT.

In regard to this clonotype: No conserved phenylalanine or tryptophan ends this CDR3, so it is likely a read error. The DNA is left out, because the CDR3 cannot be placed on it with certainty; the CDR3 is given as TCRdb lists it. The rearrangement links TRBV18 to TRBJ2-2. The CDR3 numbers 15 amino acids, ends counted. The germline V gene has CDR1 KGHSH and CDR2 LQKENI. CDR3 sequence reads: CASSPEVLWTGELSY.

The chain recombines TRBV10-2 with TRBJ1-2; 7 bases map to TRBD1. Germline lookup yields CDR1 WSHSY and CDR2 SAAADI. This CDR3 has 15 residues. Trimming took 0 bases from V and 5 from J; bases not matched to a gene: 6. This CDR3 reads CASSESRGGRYGYTF. CDR3 nucleotides: TGCGCCAGCAGTGAGTCGAGAGGGGGCAGGTATGGCTACACCTTC.

This clonotype was seen a handful of times. J is TRBJ2-1 and V is TRBV9, with 7 bases that match TRBD1. Germline assignment: CDR1 SGDLS and CDR2 YYNGEE. V lost 4 bases to trimming and J lost 1 base; unmatched junction nucleotides: 5. The CDR3 is made up of 15 amino acids. The CDR3 coding sequence is TGTGCCAGCAGCCGAGGGGGCCTATCCTACAATGAGCAGTTCTTC. Translating gives CASSRGGLSYNEQFF.

This clonotype has a count of ten or more. The rearrangement joins TRBV12-3 or TRBV12-4 to TRBJ2-3; D is undetermined. The CDR3 has 13 residues. Trimming left V 7 bases short and J 0 bases short, with 8 bases between. CDR3 residues: CASTRQSTDTQYF. In DNA form, the CDR3 reads TGTGCCAGCACCCGTCAAAGCACAGATACGCAGTATTTT.

This clonotype has at least ten counts. This chain uses TRBV28 with TRBJ2-3; no firm D call. Germline-derived CDR1 and CDR2 are MDHEN and SYDVKM. There are 15 residues in the CDR3. Trimming pared 6 bases from V and 1 base from J, leaving 14 bases between. The CDR3 protein is CASSTPLFGTDTQYF. The CDR3 DNA is TGTGCCAGCAGCACCCCCTTGTTTGGCACAGATACGCAGTATTTT.

The V call is TRBV5-4, the J call TRBJ2-1, with D possibly matching TRBD2 (6 bases). This CDR3 has 14 amino acids. Trimming took 3 bases from V and 5 from J, leaving 12 bases between them. Germline-derived CDR1 and CDR2 are SGHNT and YYREEE (reference sequence). The CDR3 reads CASSSSGLNNEQFF. As DNA, the CDR3 is TGTGCCAGCAGCTCTTCTGGACTAAACAATGAGCAGTTCTTC.

This rearrangement joins TRBV7-2 to TRBJ2-2; TRBD2 agrees at 11 bases. Germline CDR1 reads SGHTA; CDR2 reads FQGNSA. V trimming: 2 bases; J trimming: 5 bases; junction bases outside the gene matches: 4. The CDR3 length is 16 residues. The CDR3 DNA reads TGTGCCAGCAGCTTAATGCTAGCGGGGGGTACCGGGGAGCTGTTTTTT. Translating gives CASSLMLAGGTGELFF.

This clonotype appeared a few times. The rearrangement uses TRBV12-3 or TRBV12-4 and TRBJ1-4; D unclear. Trimming shortened V by 1 base and J by 7 bases, and 7 bases separated the two germline ends. This CDR3 region has 13 residues. This CDR3 is CASSLGGREKLFF. The CDR3 nucleotides read TGTGCCAGCAGTTTAGGAGGTCGTGAAAAACTGTTTTTT.

This clonotype was seen a handful of times. The chain has TRBV5-1 and TRBJ2-5; a weak D match, TRBD2 (5 bases). Trimming shortened V by 4 bases and J by 5 bases, and 15 bases separated the two germline ends. Germline CDR1 is SGHRS and CDR2 is YFSETQ. CDR3 length: 14 residues. In DNA form, the CDR3 reads TGCGCCAGCAGCCCCGAGGCGGGTGTGGAGACCCAGTACTTC. It is translated as CASSPEAGVETQYF.

The genes are TRBV6-6 and TRBJ1-1, with 7 positions matching TRBD1. Germline V CDR1 and CDR2: MNHNY, SVGAGI (reference sequence). Trimming took 5 bases from V and 8 from J; bases not matched to a gene: 5. The CDR3 covers 12 residues. CDR3 nucleotide sequence: TGTGCCAGCAGTCTTCCGGGACAGGAAGCTTTCTTT. Amino acids: CASSLPGQEAFF.

Of note for this clonotype: This may come from a read error, since a much larger clone is one base off. V gene TRBV7-2 combines with J gene TRBJ2-3, with a possible D match to TRBD1 (6 bases). V lost 3 bases to trimming and J lost 0 bases, with 13 bases between them. The CDR3 consists of 16 residues. Germline CDR1 SGHTA, CDR2 FQGNSA. Here the CDR3 reads CASSFFGTISTDTQYF. CDR3 DNA: TGTGCCAGCAGCTTTTTCGGGACAATCAGCACAGATACGCAGTATTTT.

The chain combines TRBV20-1 with TRBJ2-7, with TRBD2 matching over 15 bases. The J segment lost 6 bases and the V segment lost 0 bases, leaving 3 bases of the junction unmatched. CDR1 and CDR2 from the germline V gene are DFQATT and SNEGSKA (reference sequence). The CDR3 runs 15 residues. The CDR3 DNA is TGCAGTGCTAGAGATTGGACTAGCGGGGGGGCCGAGCAGTACTTC. This gives the protein CSARDWTSGGAEQYF.